This T cell receptor beta chain derives from a study of T cell responses to AZD1222 COVID-19 vaccine. Study-wide context: Investigators merged groups given second doses at roughly 4 or roughly 12 weeks.

Study-wide points: Increased Spike-specific TCR breadth and depth were observed after two AZD1222 doses. Vaccine-related CD4 TCRs covered spike, predominating at 160-218 and 743-854.

Clones were read by immunoSEQ multiplex PCR, and TCRdb kept only the in-frame ones, dropping some. The table includes some 100,000 clones, about nine tenths detected once. V shed 5 bases and J shed 8 bases, with 34 bases lying between them. CDR3 length: 20 amino acids. Germline values: CDR1 LNHDA, CDR2 SQIVND (reference sequence). Worth noting for this clone: Its antigen is not known.

The sequence was obtained from an adult in good health. The chain has TRBV19 and TRBJ1-5; D not certain. This sample comprised peripheral blood, obtained on day 0 of AZD1222 vaccination. The CDR3, as DNA: TGTGCCAGTAGTCCTCAAACCGTTGTTGGGGTGGCAGAGGGAGTGGAGCCCCAGCATTTT. Its protein is CASSPQTVVGVAEGVEPQHF.